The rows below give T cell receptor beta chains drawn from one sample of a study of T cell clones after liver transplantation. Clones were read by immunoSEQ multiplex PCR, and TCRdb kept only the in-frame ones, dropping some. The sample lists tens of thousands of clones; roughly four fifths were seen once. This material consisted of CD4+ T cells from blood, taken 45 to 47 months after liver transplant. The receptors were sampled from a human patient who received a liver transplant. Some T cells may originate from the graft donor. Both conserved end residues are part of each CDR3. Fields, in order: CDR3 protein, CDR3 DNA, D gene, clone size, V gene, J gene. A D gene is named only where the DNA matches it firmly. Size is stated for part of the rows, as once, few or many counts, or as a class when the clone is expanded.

CDR3aa: CASSSNQGGRKHF
CDR3nt: TGTGCCAGCAGTTCAAACCAGGGGGGGAGGAAGCATTTT
d_gene: TRBD1
abundance: -
v_gene: TRBV7-9
j_gene: TRBJ1-5

CDR3aa: CASSSAGSPGELFF
CDR3nt: TGTGCCAGCAGTTCGGCAGGGTCTCCCGGGGAGCTGTTTTTT
d_gene: -
abundance: -
v_gene: TRBV27
j_gene: TRBJ2-2

CDR3aa: CASSLIGRTNEKLFF
CDR3nt: TGTGCCAGCAGTTTAATCGGTAGGACTAATGAAAAACTGTTTTTT
d_gene: -
abundance: -
v_gene: TRBV27
j_gene: TRBJ1-4

CDR3aa: CASSEGAWNTGELFF
CDR3nt: TGTGCCAGCAGCGAGGGGGCCTGGAACACCGGGGAGCTGTTTTTT
d_gene: TRBD1
abundance: -
v_gene: TRBV5-4
j_gene: TRBJ2-2

CDR3aa: CASSLGGRHLKETQYF
CDR3nt: TGTGCCAGCAGCTTAGGGGGGAGACACTTAAAAGAGACCCAGTACTTC
d_gene: -
abundance: -
v_gene: TRBV7-7
j_gene: TRBJ2-5

CDR3aa: CASSPSINEQYF
CDR3nt: TGTGCCAGCAGCCCCTCGATTAACGAGCAGTACTTC
d_gene: -
abundance: once
v_gene: TRBV7-8
j_gene: TRBJ2-7

CDR3aa: CASRSLWLNTEAFF
CDR3nt: TGTGCCAGCAGGAGTCTTTGGTTGAACACTGAAGCTTTCTTT
d_gene: -
abundance: few
v_gene: TRBV28
j_gene: TRBJ1-1

CDR3aa: CASSSIITTPTPGNTIYF
CDR3nt: TGTGCCAGCTCATCAATAATCACTACACCCACCCCTGGAAACACCATATATTTT
d_gene: -
abundance: -
v_gene: TRBV18
j_gene: TRBJ1-3

CDR3aa: CASSATKTGAGTEAFF
CDR3nt: TGTGCCAGCAGCGCGACTAAGACAGGGGCGGGGACTGAAGCTTTCTTT
d_gene: TRBD1
abundance: -
v_gene: TRBV5-4
j_gene: TRBJ1-1

CDR3aa: CASSLGSPGGYEQYF
CDR3nt: TGTGCCAGCAGTTTGGGGAGTCCAGGGGGCTACGAGCAGTACTTC
d_gene: TRBD1
abundance: -
v_gene: TRBV28
j_gene: TRBJ2-7

CDR3aa: CASRSSGNTIYF
CDR3nt: TGTGCCAGCAGAAGTTCCGGAAACACCATATATTTT
d_gene: -
abundance: -
v_gene: TRBV9
j_gene: TRBJ1-3

CDR3aa: CSVVNRGQGAEWTYEQYF
CDR3nt: TGCAGCGTTGTAAATCGGGGGCAGGGGGCTGAGTGGACCTACGAGCAGTACTTC
d_gene: TRBD1
abundance: -
v_gene: TRBV29-1
j_gene: TRBJ2-7

CDR3aa: CASSYSGAAGNTIYF
CDR3nt: TGTGCCAGCAGTTACTCGGGGGCGGCTGGAAACACCATATATTTT
d_gene: -
abundance: -
v_gene: TRBV6-6
j_gene: TRBJ1-3

CDR3aa: CAWMATKSDTQYF
CDR3nt: TGTGCCTGGATGGCTACCAAATCAGATACGCAGTATTTT
d_gene: -
abundance: -
v_gene: TRBV30
j_gene: TRBJ2-3

CDR3aa: CASSQDLYREGSQYF
CDR3nt: TGTGCCAGCAGCCAAGATCTCTACCGGGAGGGGTCGCAGTATTTT
d_gene: TRBD2
abundance: -
v_gene: TRBV4-2
j_gene: TRBJ2-3

CDR3aa: CASSYSRGTEAFF
CDR3nt: TGTGCCAGCAGTTACTCCCGTGGCACTGAAGCTTTCTTT
d_gene: -
abundance: -
v_gene: TRBV6-5
j_gene: TRBJ1-1

CDR3aa: CASSLGFGQGGSDEQFF
CDR3nt: TGCGCCAGCAGCTTAGGTTTCGGGCAGGGAGGTAGCGATGAGCAGTTCTTC
d_gene: -
abundance: -
v_gene: TRBV5-1
j_gene: TRBJ2-1

CDR3aa: CASSQDSNVDRGREQYF
CDR3nt: TGCGCCAGCAGCCAAGATAGTAACGTAGACAGGGGGCGAGAGCAGTACTTC
d_gene: TRBD1
abundance: -
v_gene: TRBV4-1
j_gene: TRBJ2-7

CDR3aa: CTARGPGYTF
CDR3nt: TGCACCGCGAGGGGGCCTGGCTACACCTTC
d_gene: TRBD1
abundance: -
v_gene: TRBV20-1
j_gene: TRBJ1-2

CDR3aa: CATRDSANTGELFF
CDR3nt: TGTGCCACTAGGGACAGCGCGAACACCGGGGAGCTGTTTTTT
d_gene: TRBD1
abundance: -
v_gene: TRBV7-9
j_gene: TRBJ2-2

CDR3aa: CASSPGIGETNEKLFF
CDR3nt: TGTGCCAGCTCACCAGGGATAGGAGAAACTAATGAAAAACTGTTTTTT
d_gene: -
abundance: once
v_gene: TRBV18
j_gene: TRBJ1-4

CDR3aa: CASSLRSSGQGRETQYF
CDR3nt: TGCGCCAGCAGCTTGCGGTCGTCGGGGCAGGGACGGGAGACCCAGTACTTC
d_gene: -
abundance: -
v_gene: TRBV5-1
j_gene: TRBJ2-5

CDR3aa: CASSFSGSGYEQYF
CDR3nt: TGTGCCAGCAGTTTCTCCGGGAGTGGGTACGAGCAGTACTTC
d_gene: -
abundance: few
v_gene: TRBV28
j_gene: TRBJ2-7

CDR3aa: CASSFDRGEQFF
CDR3nt: TGTGCCAGCAGCTTCGATAGGGGTGAGCAGTTCTTC
d_gene: -
abundance: -
v_gene: TRBV7-8
j_gene: TRBJ2-1

CDR3aa: CSVGLGHYEQYF
CDR3nt: TGCAGCGTTGGTTTAGGGCACTACGAGCAGTACTTC
d_gene: -
abundance: -
v_gene: TRBV29-1
j_gene: TRBJ2-7

CDR3aa: CASSSPTSLSWEQYF
CDR3nt: TGTGCCAGCAGTTCCCCGACTAGTTTATCATGGGAGCAGTACTTC
d_gene: -
abundance: -
v_gene: TRBV6-6
j_gene: TRBJ2-7

CDR3aa: CASSQSSHGASAGETQYF
CDR3nt: TGCGCCAGCAGCCAATCTTCCCATGGGGCTTCCGCGGGAGAGACCCAGTACTTC
d_gene: -
abundance: -
v_gene: TRBV4-3
j_gene: TRBJ2-5

CDR3aa: CASSLLLGQGTAGELFF
CDR3nt: TGTGCCAGCAGTTTATTACTGGGACAGGGGACGGCCGGGGAGCTGTTTTTT
d_gene: TRBD1
abundance: -
v_gene: TRBV28
j_gene: TRBJ2-2

CDR3aa: CASSPREMGTDTQYF
CDR3nt: TGTGCCAGCAGCCCCCGGGAGATGGGCACAGATACGCAGTATTTT
d_gene: -
abundance: few
v_gene: TRBV5-5
j_gene: TRBJ2-3

CDR3aa: CAWSVGGKDEKLFF
CDR3nt: TGTGCCTGGAGTGTCGGAGGAAAAGACGAAAAACTGTTTTTT
d_gene: -
abundance: few
v_gene: TRBV30
j_gene: TRBJ1-4

CDR3aa: CASSLGPSSGNTIYF
CDR3nt: TGTGCCAGCAGCTTAGGACCGAGCTCTGGAAACACCATATATTTT
d_gene: -
abundance: once
v_gene: TRBV7-2
j_gene: TRBJ1-3

CDR3aa: CASSLTGQVNTEAFF
CDR3nt: TGTGCCAGCAGTCTAACGGGACAAGTGAACACTGAAGCTTTCTTT
d_gene: -
abundance: few
v_gene: TRBV27
j_gene: TRBJ1-1

CDR3aa: CASSPGNWWSPTYEQYF
CDR3nt: TGTGCCAGCAGTCCGGGGAATTGGTGGAGTCCAACCTACGAGCAGTACTTC
d_gene: -
abundance: few
v_gene: TRBV28
j_gene: TRBJ2-7